Below, 15 T cell receptor beta chains from the same sample are listed, as sequenced in a study of T cell repertoires in cytomegalovirus infection. TCRdb called the reads again in MiXCR, with one record for every CDR3 protein. In the table there are 200,000 or so distinct CDR3 sequences, about 30% of which are singletons. The sample consisted of PBMCs. The source of these receptors is a human donor in good health (CMV status not recorded). Some clones in this sample may be carry-over from other donors' samples.

This clonotype has more than one count but fewer than ten. J is TRBJ1-1 and V is TRBV12-3 or TRBV12-4; perhaps TRBD1 as D (6 bases). Between the trimmed V and J ends, which lost 7 bases and 4 bases, there was a span of 16 bases. The length of the CDR3 is 14 residues. CDR3 sequence reads: CASTRGGLGTEAFF. The CDR3 DNA follows: TGTGCCAGCACCCGGGGGGGCCTAGGCACTGAAGCTTTCTTT.

This clonotype has ten or more counts. The genes are TRBV5-6 and TRBJ1-4; D may be TRBD1 (5 bases). This CDR3 is 13 amino acids long. CDR1 SGHDT and CDR2 YYEEEE come from the germline V gene. V shed 1 base and J shed 8 bases, with 9 bases lying between them. The CDR3 nucleotides are TGTGCCAGCAGCTTGACGGCAGGGGAAAAACTGTTTTTT. This sequence encodes CASSLTAGEKLFF.

This clonotype was recorded a few times. The V call is TRBV7-6, the J call TRBJ1-1; D unclear. The germline V gene has CDR1 SGHVS and CDR2 FNYEAQ. The V and J ends lost 5 bases and 3 bases respectively, with 16 bases between them. The CDR3 is 15 residues long. In nucleotides, the CDR3 is TGTGCCAGCAGCCTCCTAGCTTCGCTGGACACTGAAGCTTTCTTT. Its translation: CASSLLASLDTEAFF.

This clonotype was seen only a few times. The rearrangement uses TRBV7-3 and TRBJ2-5; D is possibly TRBD1 (6 bases). V lost 5 bases and J lost 9, with 16 bases in between. Germline values: CDR1 SGHTA, CDR2 FQGTGA. The CDR3 totals 13 residues. The CDR3 nucleotides are TGTGCCAGCAGCCGTGGGGGCGCGGCAGCCCAGTACTTC. Translating it yields CASSRGGAAAQYF.

The CDR3 region has the DNA TGCAGTGCTCCCCGTGACAGCGGCGACACTGAAGCTTTCTTT. Its translation is CSAPRDSGDTEAFF. The genes are TRBV20-1 and TRBJ1-1; D is possibly TRBD1 (5 bases). Germline assignment: CDR1 DFQATT and CDR2 SNEGSKA (reference sequence). The CDR3 consists of 14 residues. The V end was cut by 5 bases, the J end by 3 bases, with 16 bases between.

The sample holds one count of this clonotype. The chain carries TRBV5-4 and TRBJ2-7; the match to TRBD2 covers 9 bases. V gave up 1 base and J gave up 3 bases; unmatched junction bases: 5. CDR1 SGHNT and CDR2 YYREEE come from the germline V gene (reference sequence). This CDR3 has 15 amino acids. The CDR3 DNA reads as TGTGCCAGCAGCTTGTCGCGGGGGGGGGGCTACGAGCAGTACTTC. Amino acid sequence: CASSLSRGGGYEQYF. The full variable domain, with the rest looked up from reference TRBV5-4 and TRBJ2-7, is ETGVTQSPTHLIKTRGQQVTLRCSSQSGHNTVSWYQQALGQGPQFIFQYYREEENGRGNFPPRFSGLQFPNYSSELNVNALELDDSALYLCASSLSRGGGYEQYFGPGTRLTVT.

The chain links TRBV5-6 to TRBJ2-5; TRBD1 is a possible D gene (5 bases). V was trimmed by 5 bases and J by 5 bases, leaving 16 bases between them. From germline, CDR1 is SGHDT and CDR2 YYEEEE. The CDR3 sequence is 14 residues long. Here the CDR3 DNA reads TGTGCCAGCAGGTCCTTAGGGGTTATGGAGACCCAGTACTTC. Residues: CASRSLGVMETQYF.

This rearrangement joins TRBV5-4 to TRBJ2-1; D gene uncertain. V was shortened by 1 base and J by 9 bases, with 5 bases between the two germline ends. Germline CDR1 is SGHNT and CDR2 is YYREEE (reference sequence). The length of the CDR3 is 11 residues. CDR3 in amino acids: CASSLRREQFF. The CDR3, as DNA: TGTGCCAGCAGCTTGAGGCGTGAGCAGTTCTTC.

The table lists this clonotype with a few counts. CDR3 residues: CASSGGETQYF. In nucleotides, the CDR3 is TGTGCCAGCAGTGGTGGGGAGACCCAGTACTTC. The chain has TRBV2 and TRBJ2-5; D not resolved. Germline loops: CDR1 SNHLY, CDR2 FYNNEI. CDR3 length: 11 residues. Trimming stripped 4 bases from V and 5 bases from J, with 5 bases between.

This clonotype has more than one count but fewer than ten. Sequence at one end of the junction differs from germline and may be a read error. The gene calls are TRBV4-1 and TRBJ1-2; 12 bases are a match to TRBD1. This CDR3 comprises 17 residues. Per germline, CDR1 MGHRA and CDR2 YSYEKL. The CDR3 protein is CASSQDGTGGAGYGYTF. The CDR3 region has the DNA TGTGCCAGCAGCCAAGATGGGACAGGGGGCGCCGGCTATGGCTACACCTTC.

This clonotype has a count of ten or more. The rearrangement joins TRBV7-2 to TRBJ2-2; 8 nucleotides agree with TRBD1. The CDR3 extends over 15 amino acids. Germline V gives CDR1 SGHTA, CDR2 FQGNSA. V lost 5 bases to trimming and J lost 4 bases; unmatched junction nucleotides: 6. CDR3 sequence (DNA): TGTGCCAGCAGCCCCGACAGGGGTCGCACCGGGGAGCTGTTTTTT. This sequence encodes CASSPDRGRTGELFF.

This clonotype was detected a few times. The rearrangement joins TRBV7-2 to TRBJ2-3, with D possibly being TRBD1 or TRBD2 (5 bases each). Germline-derived CDR1 and CDR2 are SGHTA and FQGNSA. V was clipped by 5 bases and J by 7 bases, with 16 bases between them. The CDR3 has 14 residues. The CDR3 sequence is CASSRAGAVNTQYF. DNA of the CDR3: TGTGCCAGCAGCCGGGCCGGGGCGGTGAATACGCAGTATTTT.

The V and J genes are TRBV12-3 or TRBV12-4 and TRBJ1-2; TRBD1 aligns across 8 bases. The CDR3 totals 15 residues. V lost 6 bases and J lost 4; bases outside the gene matches: 10. The CDR3 DNA follows: TGTGCCAGCAGGTCTCAGACAGGGGTTGGCTATGGCTACACCTTC. Translation gives CASRSQTGVGYGYTF.

The chain couples TRBV5-6 to TRBJ1-1; D call uncertain. The CDR3 totals 15 residues. Between the trimmed V and J ends, which lost 5 bases and 0 bases, there was a span of 14 bases. Germline CDR1 and CDR2: SGHDT and YYEEEE. CDR3 sequence: CASRALRRVNTEAFF. CDR3 nucleotide sequence: TGTGCCAGCAGGGCCCTTCGAAGGGTGAACACTGAAGCTTTCTTT.

V is TRBV6-5 and J is TRBJ2-6; 7 bases match TRBD1. The germline V gene has CDR1 MNHEY and CDR2 SVGAGI. CDR3 length: 17 residues. The ends lost 7 bases at V and 0 bases at J; junction bases unmatched: 9. The CDR3 DNA reads TGTGCCAGCACAGGGGGACAAGGTAGCTCTGGGGCCAACGTCCTGACTTTC. Amino acids: CASTGGQGSSGANVLTF.